This T cell receptor (beta chain) was found in a study of metastatic and nonmetastatic thyroid tumors. Across the whole study: Repertoire comparison spanned blood and tumor or nodule tissue of malignant and benign thyroid patients.

In its sample, this clone was seen many times. Its antigen is unidentified. Patients underwent thyroid surgery, and none had received any treatment before it. This CDR3 contains 13 residues. CDR1 is MNHEY, CDR2 SVGEGT, per germline. J gave up 4 bases and V 6 bases, and 6 bases lay outside the gene matches. Study processing details: It was from CDR3 differences across clinicopathological groups that a distant-metastasis classifier for papillary thyroid cancer was built. Via MiXCR, TCRdb re-called the PCR reads. TCRdb's processing, not the study's, gives the V and J calls here. Altogether tens of thousands of clones are present, around a third being singletons, with the ten largest covering 20% to 25%. Study-level points and caveats: Benign nodules were reported to have significantly lower TCR beta diversity than malignant thyroid tumors, in blood and tumor.

This rearrangement joins TRBV6-2 or TRBV6-3 to TRBJ2-7; TRBD2 agrees at 7 bases. This TCR was sampled from a male donor with papillary thyroid cancer or a benign thyroid nodule (not recorded which). Some clones in this sample may be carry-over from other donors' samples. The source material was blood. CDR3 in amino acids: CASRSGARYEQYF. CDR3 DNA sequence: TGTGCCAGCAGAAGCGGGGCTCGGTACGAGCAGTACTTC.